One sample yielded the 27 T cell receptor beta chains listed below, sequenced in a study of T-cell memory formation after mild COVID-19. TCRdb re-analysed the 5' RACE reads in MiXCR, keeping a single row per CDR3 protein. The repertoire holds hundreds of thousands of distinct CDR3 sequences, with roughly 25% as singletons. Sequencing was done on a sample of PBMCs or a T cell subset sorted from them (not recorded which). Source of these receptors: an adult woman who had mild COVID-19 (a few samples of this study predate the infection). Cell type and time point are not known.

The chain has TRBV5-1 and TRBJ1-2; no reliable D call. Germline V lookup: CDR1 SGHRS, CDR2 YFSETQ. V was clipped by 4 bases and J by 4 bases, with 17 bases between them. The CDR3 covers 15 residues. DNA of the CDR3: TGCGCCAGCAGCGAGACCGTGATCGCTTCCTATGGCTACACCTTC. Protein product: CASSETVIASYGYTF.

This sequence joins TRBV5-4 and TRBJ2-2, with D tentatively TRBD1 or TRBD2 (5 bases each). The length of the CDR3 is 15 residues. V was clipped by 1 base and J by 3 bases, with 10 bases between them. Germline V gives CDR1 SGHNT, CDR2 YYREEE (reference sequence). CDR3 sequence reads: CASSLTGADTGELFF. In nucleotides, the CDR3 is TGTGCCAGCAGCTTGACCGGGGCCGACACCGGGGAGCTGTTTTTT.

The chain uses TRBV29-1 and TRBJ1-3; D is uncertain. The CDR3 runs 14 residues. The V gene lost 5 bases and the J gene lost 2 bases, with 13 bases spanning the gap. CDR1 and CDR2 (germline): SQVTM, ANQGSEA. CDR3 protein: CSVHGDRTGNTIYF. CDR3 in DNA: TGCAGCGTTCACGGGGATCGAACTGGAAACACCATATATTTT.

The V and J genes are TRBV29-1 and TRBJ2-5; D remains ambiguous. CDR1 is SQVTM, CDR2 ANQGSEA, per germline. The CDR3 extends over 11 amino acids. V gave up 3 bases and J gave up 2 bases, with 4 bases separating them. CDR3 in DNA: TGCAGCGTTGATCCGCAAGAGACCCAGTACTTC. This gives the protein CSVDPQETQYF. The whole variable domain, filled in from reference TRBV29-1 and TRBJ2-5, reads SAVISQKPSRDICQRGTSLTIQCQVDSQVTMMFWYRQQPGQSLTLIATANQGSEATYESGFVIDKFPISRPNLTFSTLTVSNMSPEDSSIYLCSVDPQETQYFGPGTRLLVL.

This clonotype was found a few times. This chain links TRBV5-4 with TRBJ2-3; 10 bases are shared with TRBD2. CDR1 SGHNT and CDR2 YYREEE come from the germline V gene (reference sequence). The V gene end was trimmed by 6 bases and the J gene end by 2 bases; junction bases not matched to a gene: 12. The CDR3 runs 17 residues. This CDR3 is CASTPVSGRFNTDTQYF. In DNA form, the CDR3 reads TGTGCCAGCACCCCCGTTAGCGGGAGGTTTAACACAGATACGCAGTATTTT. The full variable domain, its missing parts supplied by reference TRBV5-4 and TRBJ2-3, is ETGVTQSPTHLIKTRGQQVTLRCSSQSGHNTVSWYQQALGQGPQFIFQYYREEENGRGNFPPRFSGLQFPNYSSELNVNALELDDSALYLCASTPVSGRFNTDTQYFGPGTRLTVL.

The gene calls are TRBV12-3 or TRBV12-4 and TRBJ2-2; 10 nucleotides align to TRBD2. The CDR3 is made up of 14 amino acids. V dropped 6 bases and J dropped 7; count of bases not matched to a gene: 5. The chain's CDR3 is CASRSSGSHGELFF. The CDR3 coding sequence is TGTGCCAGCAGATCTAGCGGGAGCCACGGGGAGCTGTTTTTT.

The rearrangement joins TRBV29-1 to TRBJ1-2; D remains ambiguous. Per the germline V gene, CDR1 is SQVTM and CDR2 is ANQGSEA. V was trimmed by 1 base and J by 4 bases, leaving 7 bases between them. The CDR3 runs 12 residues. The CDR3 sequence is CSVEGRPYGYTF. The CDR3 DNA follows: TGCAGCGTTGAAGGTCGGCCCTATGGCTACACCTTC.

This clonotype was counted between two and nine times. The rearrangement uses TRBV5-6 and TRBJ2-7; unclear D gene. Looked up from germline, CDR1 is SGHDT and CDR2 is YYEEEE. The CDR3 sequence is 13 residues long. Trimming stripped 2 bases from V and 3 bases from J, with 9 bases between. CDR3 nucleotides: TGTGCCAGCAGCTTCTACGGAAACTACGAGCAGTACTTC. Translating gives CASSFYGNYEQYF.

This clonotype was seen more than once but under ten times. The rearrangement uses TRBV19 and TRBJ2-7, with TRBD2 matching 8 bases. V lost 6 bases and J lost 2; bases outside the gene matches: 18. This CDR3 has 18 residues. CDR1 and CDR2 from the germline V gene are LNHDA and SQIVND (reference sequence). The CDR3 protein is CASSAVSRASGYPYEQYF. Written as DNA, the CDR3 is TGTGCCAGTAGCGCAGTTTCTCGGGCTAGCGGGTATCCCTACGAGCAGTACTTC.

This chain links TRBV6-1 with TRBJ2-7; D may be TRBD2 (6 bases). This CDR3 is 14 amino acids long. V was pared by 6 bases and J by 1 base, with 13 bases between. Germline V gene data show CDR1 as MNHNS and CDR2 as SASEGT. DNA of the CDR3: TGTGCCAGCAGGCTTTGGGGGGAGTCCTACGAGCAGTACTTC. Protein sequence: CASRLWGESYEQYF.

This clonotype was counted only a few times. CDR3 protein: CASSISGELFF. CDR3 nucleotides: TGTGCCAGCAGTATATCCGGGGAGCTGTTTTTT. The V call is TRBV7-9, the J call TRBJ2-2; D unresolved. This CDR3 contains 11 residues. Germline CDR1 SEHNR, CDR2 FQNEAQ (reference sequence). V shed 6 bases and J shed 6 bases, with 5 bases lying between them.

Note on this clonotype: A much larger clone lies a single base off, so this may be a read error. The chain combines TRBV12-3 or TRBV12-4 with TRBJ2-1; D gene unclear. CDR3 size: 10 residues. The V end was cut by 2 bases, the J end by 9 bases, with 2 bases between. The CDR3 sequence: CASSLSEQFF. Here the CDR3 DNA reads TGTGCCAGCAGTTTAAGTGAGCAGTTCTTC.

V and J are TRBV6-5 and TRBJ2-7, with 8 bases aligning to TRBD1. The J segment lost 4 bases and the V segment lost 9 bases, leaving 14 bases of the junction unmatched. The CDR3 sequence is 15 residues long. Germline CDR1 and CDR2: MNHEY and SVGAGI. The CDR3: CASHLGGTGAYEQYF. Here the CDR3 DNA reads TGTGCCAGTCATTTGGGCGGGACAGGAGCATACGAGCAGTACTTC.

Only a few counts were recorded for this clonotype. The V and J genes are TRBV20-1 and TRBJ2-1, with 11 positions matching TRBD2. CDR1 is DFQATT, CDR2 SNEGSKA, per germline (reference sequence). The V and J ends lost 0 bases and 1 base, in that order; junction bases with no gene match: 2. This CDR3 spans 16 amino acids. CDR3 DNA: TGCAGTGCTAGAGAGCTAGCGGGGGGATCCTACAATGAGCAGTTCTTC. This translates into CSARELAGGSYNEQFF.

This clonotype was picked up a small number of times. The gene calls are TRBV20-1 and TRBJ1-1; 10 bases line up with TRBD1. Germline V gene sequence: CDR1 DFQATT, CDR2 SNEGSKA (reference sequence). With V trimmed by 3 bases and J by 1 base, 2 bases remained unmatched. CDR3 size: 14 residues. The CDR3 region has the DNA TGCAGTGCTAGGAGGACAGGGGGGAACACTGAAGCTTTCTTT. This encodes CSARRTGGNTEAFF.

The chain carries TRBV30 and TRBJ2-2; D gene unclear. Between the trimmed V and J ends, which lost 3 bases and 6 bases, there was a span of 8 bases. In germline, CDR1 is GTSNPN, CDR2 SVGIG (reference sequence). This CDR3 is built from 12 residues. The CDR3 bases are TGTGCCTGGAGAAACAGTCCCGGGGAGCTGTTTTTT. It specifies CAWRNSPGELFF.

A word on this clonotype: Sequence at one end of the junction differs from germline and may be a read error. The chain couples TRBV7-2 to TRBJ1-5; D not certain. CDR1 SGHTA and CDR2 FQGNSA come from the germline V gene. The CDR3 is 15 amino acids. The CDR3 DNA reads as TGTGCCAGCAGCTTAGTGGCCCTCCACAATGAGCCCCAGCATTTT. Translation gives CASSLVALHNEPQHF.

This clonotype was counted only a few times. This chain uses TRBV12-3 or TRBV12-4 with TRBJ2-1; D is unresolved. The CDR3 length is 14 residues. V dropped 0 bases and J dropped 5 bases, with 8 bases sitting between them. CDR3 sequence (DNA): TGTGCCAGCAGTTTAGCGCAGGATGACAATGAGCAGTTCTTC. This gives the protein CASSLAQDDNEQFF.

The chain links TRBV18 to TRBJ2-1, with D hard to call. Between the trimmed V and J ends, which lost 6 bases and 5 bases, there was a span of 14 bases. The CDR3 is 14 residues long. The V gene's germline CDR1 is KGHSH and CDR2 LQKENI. CDR3 nucleotides: TGTGCCAGCTCTCTTAGTTCAGGCAACAATGAGCAGTTCTTC. It encodes CASSLSSGNNEQFF.

The CDR3 DNA sequence: TGTGCCAGTGAACCTCGAAACGGGGGGTCCTACAATGAGCAGTTCTTC. As protein: CASEPRNGGSYNEQFF. The chain combines TRBV7-6 with TRBJ2-1, with 7 nucleotides matching TRBD2. Trimming took 9 bases from V and 1 from J; bases not matched to a gene: 12. Per the germline V gene, CDR1 is SGHVS and CDR2 is FNYEAQ. The CDR3 is 16 residues long.

Many counts were recorded for this clonotype. The chain combines TRBV14 with TRBJ2-1; 9 nucleotides match TRBD2. V lost 3 bases and J lost 10; bases outside the gene matches: 16. The germline V gene encodes CDR1 SGHDN and CDR2 FVKESK. CDR3 length: 17 residues. The CDR3 bases are TGTGCCAGCAGCCACCGCCCTCTAGCGGGGCTCCCAAGAGAGCAGTTCTTC. Translation: CASSHRPLAGLPREQFF.

Only a few counts were recorded for this clonotype. The CDR3 sequence: CASRPGTVNTEAFF. CDR3 in DNA: TGTGCCAGCAGGCCCGGGACAGTGAACACTGAAGCTTTCTTT. This chain connects TRBV9 to TRBJ1-1; 7 nucleotides align to TRBD1. The V and J ends lost 5 bases and 0 bases, in that order; junction bases with no gene match: 4. Germline-derived CDR1 and CDR2 are SGDLS and YYNGEE. The CDR3 spans 14 residues.

This clonotype was observed a few times. Mismatch with germline at one junction end may stem from a read error. V gene TRBV6-1 combines with J gene TRBJ2-7; weak D call: TRBD2 (5 bases). Germline CDR1 is MNHNS and CDR2 is SASEGT. The CDR3 is 13 amino acids. In DNA form, the CDR3 reads TGTGCCAGCAGGGAAGCTGGCGGGTACGAGCAGTACTTC. Its translation is CASREAGGYEQYF.

With regard to this clonotype: A read error is possible here, since a much larger clone lies one base away. The chain couples TRBV5-5 to TRBJ2-5, with TRBD1 identical over 8 bases. Germline values: CDR1 SGHKS, CDR2 YYEKEE (reference sequence). With 4 bases clipped from V and 2 bases from J, the junction kept 4 bases outside the gene matches. The CDR3 covers 14 residues. Here the CDR3 reads CASSDGQGQETQYF. DNA for the CDR3: TGTGCCAGCAGCGACGGACAGGGTCAAGAGACCCAGTACTTC.

V gene TRBV6-1 combines with J gene TRBJ2-7; D remains unclear. The ends were cut back, 4 bases at V and 6 bases at J, with 22 bases in the middle. Germline V gene lookup returns CDR1 MNHNS and CDR2 SASEGT. The CDR3 sequence is 16 residues long. The CDR3 spells CASSARIGFFGVEQYF. DNA of the CDR3: TGTGCCAGCAGTGCACGGATCGGGTTCTTTGGGGTCGAGCAGTACTTC.

The J gene is TRBJ2-3, the V gene TRBV19; tentatively, D is TRBD2 (6 bases). The CDR3 sequence is 15 residues long. V lost 3 bases and J lost 2, with 12 bases in between. Germline loops: CDR1 LNHDA, CDR2 SQIVND (reference sequence). The chain's CDR3 is CASSIAGLNTDTQYF. The CDR3 region has the DNA TGTGCCAGTAGTATCGCGGGGCTAAACACAGATACGCAGTATTTT.

This clonotype appeared many times. The gene calls are TRBV12-3 or TRBV12-4 and TRBJ2-3; no clear D gene. With 1 base removed from V and 4 bases from J, the gap between germline ends came to 9 bases. This CDR3 contains 14 residues. CDR3 nucleotide sequence: TGTGCCAGCAGTTTAGGCCTCGCGGCAGATACGCAGTATTTT. Amino acid sequence: CASSLGLAADTQYF.